This TCR beta chain was profiled in a study of OX40 agonist ivuxolimab in advanced cancers. Study in general: Past anti-PD-1, anti-PD-L1 or anti-CTLA-4 therapy was accepted, and around 40% had received some. Partial responses occurred in three patients (one hepatocellular carcinoma, two cutaneous melanoma).

The ends were cut back, 5 bases at V and 10 bases at J, with 6 bases in the middle. This CDR3 region has 10 residues. Germline V gene sequence: CDR1 MNHNS, CDR2 SASEGT. This table comes from immunoSEQ multiplex PCR, and its TCRdb copy is limited to in-frame clones, with some not included. Altogether tens of thousands of clones are present, about nine tenths being singletons, with the ten largest covering around 3.5%. Study-wide results and limits: In the expanded peripheral T cells, antigen specificity was never determined.

On this clone: Its specificity is unknown.

The input for sequencing was CD4+ or CD8+ T cells sorted from blood, taken in a trial of the OX40 agonist ivuxolimab. The sequence was collected from an adult with an advanced solid tumor such as melanoma, head and neck, liver or kidney cancer. The genes are TRBV6-1 and TRBJ2-1; no clear D gene. Here the CDR3 DNA reads TGTGCCAGCAGTTACTACGAGCAGTTCTTC. Protein product: CASSYYEQFF.